The 10 T cell receptor beta chains in this list originate from one sample, sequenced in a study of regulatory T cells in long-lasting Graves disease. Time point defined: newly diagnosed GD, antithyroid drugs for less than 3 months. PBMC RNA served as the TCR library source. Arm-PCR with iRepertoire HTBI primers amplified the CDR3 regions for these TCR beta libraries. From the multiplex PCR reads, TCRdb called clonotypes with MiXCR, one entry per CDR3 protein. Among a few hundred thousand distinct CDR3 sequences, more than 15% were seen once, and the ten largest hold 13% to 15%. These records were also assigned to another study, of T cells in Graves' hyperthyroidism and ophthalmopathy.

This specimen consisted of peripheral blood mononuclear cells (PBMCs), obtained at new diagnosis, from a patient treated with antithyroid drugs. These receptors originate from a woman in her 30s with Graves disease.

Ten or more counts support this clonotype. V usage is TRBV6-5 and J usage is TRBJ2-1; 7 bases fit TRBD2. J gave up 2 bases and V 3 bases, and 1 base lay outside the gene matches. Germline loops: CDR1 MNHEY, CDR2 SVGAGI. This CDR3 spans 14 amino acids. This CDR3 is CASSYGGAYNEQFF. As DNA, the CDR3 is TGTGCCAGCAGTTATGGGGGGGCCTACAATGAGCAGTTCTTC.

The V call is TRBV5-4, the J call TRBJ1-1; 9 bases match TRBD1. The CDR3 contains 15 residues. CDR1 SGHNT and CDR2 YYREEE come from the germline V gene (reference sequence). J lost 4 bases, V lost 3 bases, and 7 bases had no gene match. Here the CDR3 reads CASSSTRTGATEAFF. DNA of the CDR3: TGTGCCAGCAGCTCGACGAGGACAGGGGCCACTGAAGCTTTCTTT.

This clonotype was recorded many times. The genes are TRBV5-1 and TRBJ2-1; TRBD1 matches 10 bases. CDR1 is SGHRS and CDR2 is YFSETQ in the germline V gene. V was pared by 4 bases and J by 4 bases, with 5 bases of the junction left unmatched. This CDR3 contains 15 residues. CDR3 DNA: TGCGCCAGCAGCCCGGGACAGGGGCGATACAATGAGCAGTTCTTC. The encoded protein is CASSPGQGRYNEQFF. Full variable domain (remainder filled in from reference TRBV5-1 and TRBJ2-1): KAGVTQTPRYLIKTRGQQVTLSCSPISGHRSVSWYQQTPGQGLQFLFEYFSETQRNKGNFPGRFSGRQFSNSRSEMNVSTLELGDSALYLCASSPGQGRYNEQFFGPGTRLTVL.

The chain has TRBV2 and TRBJ2-7; 11 positions match TRBD2. The CDR3 runs to 16 residues. The trim removed 6 bases at V and 4 bases at J, leaving 11 bases unmatched. CDR1 is SNHLY and CDR2 is FYNNEI in the germline V gene. CDR3 amino acids: CASRGVAGGLSYEQYF. The CDR3 DNA reads TGTGCCAGCAGGGGGGTAGCGGGGGGGCTGTCTTACGAGCAGTACTTC.

This clonotype has ten or more counts. The V call is TRBV15, the J call TRBJ1-5; D is ambiguous. Germline CDR1 reads LNHNV; CDR2 reads YYDKDF (reference sequence). The CDR3 is 14 residues long. Trimming stripped 2 bases from V and 8 bases from J, with 13 bases between. CDR3 in DNA: TGTGCCACCAGCAGAATTCGAAGCGCGGAGCCCCAGCATTTT. Translation: CATSRIRSAEPQHF.

The chain carries TRBV5-6 and TRBJ2-4; D is unresolved. The germline gives CDR1 SGHDT, CDR2 YYEEEE. The CDR3 is made up of 14 amino acids. The germline V and J ends were trimmed by 0 bases and 3 bases, with 7 bases remaining between them. CDR3 loop: CASSLVLIKNIQYF. In nucleotides, the CDR3 is TGTGCCAGCAGCTTGGTGTTGATCAAAAACATTCAGTACTTC. Drawing the rest from reference TRBV5-6 and TRBJ2-4, the complete variable domain is DAGVTQSPTHLIKTRGQQVTLRCSPKSGHDTVSWYQQALGQGPQFIFQYYEEEERQRGNFPDRFSGHQFPNYSSELNVNALLLGDSALYLCASSLVLIKNIQYFGAGTRLSVL.

This clonotype was found a few times. This chain joins TRBV30 and TRBJ1-2; D is undetermined. This CDR3 spans 16 amino acids. In germline, CDR1 is GTSNPN, CDR2 SVGIG (reference sequence). Trimming left V 0 bases short and J 2 bases short, with 16 bases between. The CDR3, as DNA: TGTGCCTGGAGTGTACCGATGAGTGAAGGAAACTATGGCTACACCTTC. It yields the protein CAWSVPMSEGNYGYTF.

Ten or more counts support this clonotype. The chain recombines TRBV12-3 or TRBV12-4 with TRBJ2-5; possible D gene TRBD1, 5 bases. This CDR3 region has 14 residues. V was cut by 5 bases and J by 1 base, with 11 bases left in between. The CDR3 protein is CASSIREFQETQYF. CDR3 in DNA: TGTGCCAGCAGTATCAGGGAATTCCAAGAGACCCAGTACTTC.

CDR3 DNA sequence: TGTGCCAGCAGACAGGGGGCACCCTATAATTCACCCCTCCACTTT. Its translation: CASRQGAPYNSPLHF. J is TRBJ1-6 and V is TRBV6-1, with 9 bases identical to TRBD1. The V gene end was trimmed by 6 bases and the J gene end by 2 bases; junction bases not matched to a gene: 2. This CDR3 region has 15 residues. The V gene's germline CDR1 is MNHNS and CDR2 SASEGT.

The table lists this clonotype with many counts. J is TRBJ1-3 and V is TRBV10-3; TRBD1 matches at 9 bases. Germline assignment: CDR1 ENHRY and CDR2 SYGVKD. The CDR3 spans 16 residues. Trimming took 2 bases from V and 4 from J; bases not matched to a gene: 6. DNA for the CDR3: TGTGCCATCAGTGAGATTCGGACAGGGGTCGGAAACACCATATATTTT. Protein product: CAISEIRTGVGNTIYF.